This T cell receptor beta chain was captured by sequencing in a study of CD8+ T cells in alopecia areata. The CDR3 consists of 12 residues. Germline CDR1 is SGHDT and CDR2 is YYEEEE. With 5 bases removed from V and 9 bases from J, the gap between germline ends came to 14 bases. Extracted from the samples, RNA was reverse transcribed into cDNA to serve as the sequencing template. Some clones are missing from TCRdb's copy, which holds only in-frame ones; the method was immunoSEQ multiplex PCR. The sample includes 100,000 to 150,000 clones, about 50% of them seen just once. The material was CD8+ T cells sorted from blood, obtained at week 0. The genes are TRBV5-6 and TRBJ1-1; possibly TRBD1 for D (5 bases). The receptor was isolated from a human donor with alopecia areata. CDR3 sequence (DNA): TGTGCCAGCAGTTCGGGACCAATCCAAGCTTTCTTT. Encoded protein: CASSSGPIQAFF.